The 20 T cell receptor beta chains listed next were all sequenced from one sample in a study of PD-L1 blockade in urothelial cancer. This table comes from immunoSEQ multiplex PCR, and its TCRdb copy is limited to in-frame clones, with some not included. The repertoire holds about 84,000 clones, more than 90% seen once, with approximately 9% in the top ten. The sample here was PBMCs, taken around atezolizumab (anti-PD-L1) treatment. These receptors all come from a man in his sixties with urothelial cancer.

The chain combines TRBV15 with TRBJ1-4, with D possibly matching TRBD1 (5 bases). This CDR3 contains 14 residues. Trimming pared 2 bases from V and 10 bases from J, leaving 14 bases between. Germline V gene sequence: CDR1 LNHNV, CDR2 YYDKDF (reference sequence). The CDR3 DNA reads TGTGCCACCAGCAGATCGGGGGGGATGGTAAAACTGTTTTTT. It codes for CATSRSGGMVKLFF.

V gene TRBV28 combines with J gene TRBJ1-5; D possibly corresponds to TRBD1 (6 bases). Germline CDR1 reads MDHEN; CDR2 reads SYDVKM. The CDR3 sequence is 16 residues long. Trimming shortened V by 2 bases and J by 1 base, and 12 bases separated the two germline ends. In DNA, the CDR3 is TGTGCCAGCAGTTTACCGTCAGGGGTCAGCAATCAGCCCCAGCATTTT. Translating gives CASSLPSGVSNQPQHF.

Note on this clone: In the same sample, other DNA sequences code for this CDR3. The J gene is TRBJ2-1, the V gene TRBV15; D is ambiguous. Germline-derived CDR1 and CDR2 are LNHNV and YYDKDF (reference sequence). V was cut by 0 bases and J by 8 bases, with 5 bases left in between. There are 12 residues in the CDR3. CDR3 amino acids: CATSRDRYEQFF. CDR3 nucleotide sequence: TGTGCCACCAGCAGAGATCGGTATGAGCAGTTCTTC.

This sequence joins TRBV4-1 and TRBJ2-2; unclear D gene. The germline V and J ends were trimmed by 0 bases and 9 bases, with 5 bases remaining between them. This CDR3 comprises 12 residues. In germline, CDR1 is MGHRA, CDR2 YSYEKL. CDR3 nucleotides: TGCGCCAGCAGCCAAGACAGGAGGGAGCTGTTTTTT. Translating gives CASSQDRRELFF.

CDR3 sequence: CASSLGSGGAINEQFF. DNA of the CDR3: TGTGCCAGCAGCTTAGGTAGCGGGGGGGCTATCAATGAGCAGTTCTTC. This chain connects TRBV7-2 to TRBJ2-1; 11 bases are a match to TRBD2. Germline V gene data show CDR1 as SGHTA and CDR2 as FQGNSA. V lost 1 base and J lost 6; bases outside the gene matches: 5. The CDR3 has 16 residues.

The rearrangement links TRBV16 to TRBJ2-7; D is perhaps TRBD1 (6 bases). CDR1 is KGHSY and CDR2 is FQNENV in the germline V gene. V was shortened by 4 bases and J by 9 bases, with 13 bases between the two germline ends. This CDR3 comprises 12 residues. This CDR3 is CASSLIQGLQYF. The CDR3 region has the DNA TGTGCCAGCAGCCTGATACAGGGTCTGCAGTACTTC.

This rearrangement joins TRBV4-3 to TRBJ1-4, with 7 bases lining up with TRBD1. J lost 8 bases, V lost 4 bases, and 13 bases had no gene match. Germline-derived CDR1 and CDR2 are LGHNA and YSLEER. The CDR3 length is 16 residues. The CDR3 nucleotides read TGCGCCAGCAGCCGCGCGACAGGGAGCGATTGGGAAAAACTGTTTTTT. It encodes CASSRATGSDWEKLFF.

The gene calls are TRBV10-2 and TRBJ1-2; TRBD1 agrees at 7 bases. CDR1 and CDR2 from the germline V gene are WSHSY and SAAADI. V shed 6 bases and J 4 bases; nucleotides not matched to a gene: 11. CDR3 length equals 15 residues. The CDR3 DNA follows: TGCGCCAGCAGGCCGAGGGGGACAGCTTTCTATGGCTACACCTTC. This codes for CASRPRGTAFYGYTF.

The chain has TRBV2 and TRBJ2-1, with D hard to call. The CDR3 is made up of 15 amino acids. Trimming removed 6 bases from V and 7 bases from J, with 19 bases in between. CDR1 is SNHLY and CDR2 is FYNNEI in the germline V gene. The CDR3 region is CASSGASDLGNEQFF. CDR3 DNA: TGTGCCAGCAGCGGAGCCTCCGATCTTGGGAATGAGCAGTTCTTC. Supplemented by reference TRBV2 and TRBJ2-1, the full variable domain reads EPEVTQTPSHQVTQMGQEVILRCVPISNHLYFYWYRQILGQKVEFLVSFYNNEISEKSEIFDDQFSVERPDGSNFTLKIRSTKLEDSAMYFCASSGASDLGNEQFFGPGTRLTVL.

The chain links TRBV6-1 to TRBJ1-2; 7 nucleotides agree with TRBD1. CDR3 size: 15 residues. J lost 4 bases, V lost 6 bases, and 11 bases had no gene match. Germline CDR1 and CDR2: MNHNS and SASEGT. Here the CDR3 reads CASSQTDRASYGYTF. CDR3 nucleotides: TGTGCCAGCAGCCAAACCGACAGGGCGAGCTATGGCTACACCTTC.

The DNA for the CDR3 is TGCAGCGTTCAGGGCGCTAGCACAGATACGCAGTATTTT. It translates to CSVQGASTDTQYF. The V and J genes are TRBV29-1 and TRBJ2-3, with D perhaps matching TRBD1 (5 bases). CDR1 SQVTM and CDR2 ANQGSEA come from the germline V gene. The CDR3 consists of 13 residues. With 5 bases removed from V and 0 bases from J, the gap between germline ends came to 9 bases.

CDR3 residues: CASSQEGGGLSSYEQYF. The CDR3 nucleotides read TGCGCCAGCAGCCAAGAAGGGGGCGGACTAAGCTCCTACGAGCAGTACTTC. This sequence joins TRBV4-3 and TRBJ2-7; a weak D match, TRBD1 (7 bases). The CDR3 length is 17 residues. The V gene lost 0 bases and the J gene lost 0 bases, with 15 bases spanning the gap. Germline CDR1 is LGHNA and CDR2 is YSLEER.

The chain has TRBV5-1 and TRBJ2-7; 10 bases fit TRBD1. This CDR3 spans 16 amino acids. Germline CDR1 reads SGHRS; CDR2 reads YFSETQ. Trimming cost V 4 bases and J 9 bases; bases outside gene matches: 16. CDR3 region: CASSATTGGAWRSQYF. CDR3 DNA sequence: TGCGCCAGCAGCGCGACGACAGGGGGCGCTTGGCGGTCGCAGTACTTC.

As regards this clone: The germline gene is not matched at one end of the junction; a read error may be the cause. The chain couples TRBV28 to TRBJ2-6, with a possible D match to TRBD1 (5 bases). Germline CDR1 MDHEN, CDR2 SYDVKM. This CDR3 has 15 amino acids. CDR3 sequence (DNA): TGTGCCAGCAACCTCGACGGCTCTGGGGCCAGCGTCCTGACTTTC. It encodes CASNLDGSGASVLTF.

The chain joins TRBV5-6 to TRBJ2-1; D may be TRBD2 (6 bases). The V gene lost 0 bases and the J gene lost 5 bases, with 15 bases spanning the gap. The germline CDR1 and CDR2 sequences are SGHDT and YYEEEE. This CDR3 contains 16 residues. CDR3 coding DNA: TGTGCCAGCAGCTTGGTAGGAGGGCTAAGAAACAATGAGCAGTTCTTC. The encoded protein is CASSLVGGLRNNEQFF.

This chain joins TRBV7-3 and TRBJ2-1; 14 positions match TRBD2. CDR3 length: 17 residues. The germline V gene encodes CDR1 SGHTA and CDR2 FQGTGA. The J segment lost 4 bases and the V segment lost 6 bases, leaving 8 bases of the junction unmatched. The CDR3 loop is CASSPSGLAGVYNEQFF. The CDR3 bases are TGTGCCAGCAGTCCCTCGGGACTAGCGGGAGTTTACAATGAGCAGTTCTTC.

The V and J genes are TRBV9 and TRBJ1-2; perhaps TRBD1 as D (6 bases). This CDR3 contains 14 residues. Germline CDR1 is SGDLS and CDR2 is YYNGEE. The germline V and J ends were trimmed by 6 bases and 7 bases, with 19 bases remaining between them. The CDR3 region has the DNA TGTGCCAGCACCTCTAAAGGGGGGGAACTTGGCTACACCTTC. Its translation: CASTSKGGELGYTF.

The chain carries TRBV6-1 and TRBJ1-5, with D maybe TRBD1 (6 bases). The CDR3 sequence is 16 residues long. Per germline, CDR1 MNHNS and CDR2 SASEGT. Trimming took off 2 bases at V and 6 bases at J, with 17 bases between the two ends. The CDR3 loop is CASSEFTFQGLQPQHF. CDR3 coding DNA: TGTGCCAGCAGTGAATTTACGTTCCAGGGGCTTCAGCCCCAGCATTTT.

This rearrangement joins TRBV19 to TRBJ1-2; TRBD1 agrees at 8 bases. CDR1 is LNHDA, CDR2 SQIVND, per germline (reference sequence). The CDR3 length is 16 residues. V lost 4 bases, J lost 5 bases, and 12 bases stayed unmatched. CDR3 residues: CASSTSAGQGPYGYTF. The CDR3 nucleotides are TGTGCCAGTAGTACCTCGGCCGGACAGGGACCATATGGCTACACCTTC.

The chain combines TRBV6-5 with TRBJ1-6, with D uncertain. The V gene lost 5 bases and the J gene lost 0 bases, with 8 bases spanning the gap. Germline V gene lookup returns CDR1 MNHEY and CDR2 SVGAGI. The CDR3 extends over 15 amino acids. CDR3 in DNA: TGTGCCAGCAGTCCCAAGAGCTCCTATAATTCACCCCTCCACTTT. The encoded protein is CASSPKSSYNSPLHF.